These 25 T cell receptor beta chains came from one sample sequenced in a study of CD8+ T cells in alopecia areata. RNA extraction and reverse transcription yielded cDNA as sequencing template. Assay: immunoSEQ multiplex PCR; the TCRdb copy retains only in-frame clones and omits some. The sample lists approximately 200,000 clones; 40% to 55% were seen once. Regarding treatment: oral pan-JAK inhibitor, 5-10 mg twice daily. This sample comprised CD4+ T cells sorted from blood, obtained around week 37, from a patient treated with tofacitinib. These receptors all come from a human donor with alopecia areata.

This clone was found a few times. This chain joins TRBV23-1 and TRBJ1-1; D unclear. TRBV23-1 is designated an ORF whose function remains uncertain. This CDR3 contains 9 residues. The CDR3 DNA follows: TGCGTCATGAACACTGAAGCTTTCTTT. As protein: CVMNTEAFF.

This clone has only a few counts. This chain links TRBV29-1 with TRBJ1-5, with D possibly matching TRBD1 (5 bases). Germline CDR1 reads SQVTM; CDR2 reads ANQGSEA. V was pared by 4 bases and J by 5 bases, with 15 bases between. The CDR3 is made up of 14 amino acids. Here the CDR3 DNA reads TGCAGCGTTGTCTTGGTCGGCAGGGATCAGCCCCAGCATTTT. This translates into CSVVLVGRDQPQHF. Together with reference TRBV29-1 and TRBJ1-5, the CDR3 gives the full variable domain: SAVISQKPSRDICQRGTSLTIQCQVDSQVTMMFWYRQQPGQSLTLIATANQGSEATYESGFVIDKFPISRPNLTFSTLTVSNMSPEDSSIYLCSVVLVGRDQPQHFGDGTRLSIL.

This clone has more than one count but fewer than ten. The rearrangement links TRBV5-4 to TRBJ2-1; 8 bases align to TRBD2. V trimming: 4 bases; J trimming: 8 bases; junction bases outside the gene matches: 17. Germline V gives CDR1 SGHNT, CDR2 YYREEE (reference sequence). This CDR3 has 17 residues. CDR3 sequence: CASSRLALAGSRHEQFF. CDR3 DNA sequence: TGTGCCAGCAGCCGTTTAGCCTTAGCGGGATCTCGGCATGAGCAGTTCTTC.

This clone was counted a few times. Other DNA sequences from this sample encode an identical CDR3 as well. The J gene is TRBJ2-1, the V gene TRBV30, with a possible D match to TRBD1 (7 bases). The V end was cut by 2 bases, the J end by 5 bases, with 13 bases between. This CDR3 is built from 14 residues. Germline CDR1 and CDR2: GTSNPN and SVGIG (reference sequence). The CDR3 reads CAWSQGEVHNEQFF. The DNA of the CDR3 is TGTGCCTGGAGTCAGGGGGAGGTTCACAATGAGCAGTTCTTC.

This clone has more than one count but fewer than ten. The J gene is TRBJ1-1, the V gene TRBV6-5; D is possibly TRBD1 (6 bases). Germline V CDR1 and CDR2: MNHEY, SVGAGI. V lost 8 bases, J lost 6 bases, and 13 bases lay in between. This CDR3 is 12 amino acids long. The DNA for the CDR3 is TGTGCCAGCCGCCTTGAGGGGGCTGAAGCTTTCTTT. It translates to CASRLEGAEAFF.

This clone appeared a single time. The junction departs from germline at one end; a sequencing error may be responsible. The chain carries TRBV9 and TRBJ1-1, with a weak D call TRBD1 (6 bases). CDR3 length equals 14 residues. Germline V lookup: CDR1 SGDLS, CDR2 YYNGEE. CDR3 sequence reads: CASSYDRKNTEAFF. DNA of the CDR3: TGTGCCAGCAGTTACGACAGGAAGAACACTGAAGCCTTCTTT.

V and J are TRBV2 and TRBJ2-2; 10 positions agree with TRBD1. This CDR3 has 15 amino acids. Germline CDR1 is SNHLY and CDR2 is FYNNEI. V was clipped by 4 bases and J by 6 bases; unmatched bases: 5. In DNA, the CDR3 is TGTGCCAGCAGTGTCGACAGGGGGCTCGCCGGGGAGCTGTTTTTT. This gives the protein CASSVDRGLAGELFF.

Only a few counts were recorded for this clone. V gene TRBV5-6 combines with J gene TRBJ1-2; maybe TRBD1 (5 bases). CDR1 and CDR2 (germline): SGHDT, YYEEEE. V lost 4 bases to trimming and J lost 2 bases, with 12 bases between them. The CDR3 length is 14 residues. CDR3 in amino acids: CASSTPRGNYGYTF. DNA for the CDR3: TGTGCCAGCAGCACCCCTAGGGGCAACTATGGCTACACCTTC.

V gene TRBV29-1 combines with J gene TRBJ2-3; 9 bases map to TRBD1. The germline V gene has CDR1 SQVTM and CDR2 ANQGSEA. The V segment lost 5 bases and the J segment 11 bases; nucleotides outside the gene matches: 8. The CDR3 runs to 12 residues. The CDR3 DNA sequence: TGCAGCGTTAGAGGACAGGGGTTCCAGCAGTATTTT. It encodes CSVRGQGFQQYF.

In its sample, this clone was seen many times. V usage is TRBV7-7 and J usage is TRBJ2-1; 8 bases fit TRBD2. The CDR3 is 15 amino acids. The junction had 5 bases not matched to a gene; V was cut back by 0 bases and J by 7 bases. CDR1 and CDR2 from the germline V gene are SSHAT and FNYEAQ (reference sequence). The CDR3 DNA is TGTGCCAGCAGCTTAGCTGCGGGGGGAGAAAATGAGCAGTTCTTC. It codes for CASSLAAGGENEQFF.

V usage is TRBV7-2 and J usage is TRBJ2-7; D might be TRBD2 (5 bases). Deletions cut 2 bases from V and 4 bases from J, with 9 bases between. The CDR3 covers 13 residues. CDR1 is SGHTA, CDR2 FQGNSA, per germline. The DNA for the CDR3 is TGTGCCAGCAGCTTAACTAGTGGTTACGAGCAGTACTTC. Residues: CASSLTSGYEQYF.

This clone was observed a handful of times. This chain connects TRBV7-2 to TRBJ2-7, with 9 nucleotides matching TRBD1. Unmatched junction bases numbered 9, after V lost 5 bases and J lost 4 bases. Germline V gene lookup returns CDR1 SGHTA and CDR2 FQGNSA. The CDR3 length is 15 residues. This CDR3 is CASSLAGTGSYEQYF. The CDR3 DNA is TGTGCCAGCAGCCTTGCCGGGACAGGGAGTTACGAGCAGTACTTC.

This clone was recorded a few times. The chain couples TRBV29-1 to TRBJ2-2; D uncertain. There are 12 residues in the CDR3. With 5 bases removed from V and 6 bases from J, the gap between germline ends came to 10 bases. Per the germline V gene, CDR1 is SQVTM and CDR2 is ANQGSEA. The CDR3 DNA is TGCAGCGTTTCCCATGGGGCCGGGGAGCTGTTTTTT. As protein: CSVSHGAGELFF.

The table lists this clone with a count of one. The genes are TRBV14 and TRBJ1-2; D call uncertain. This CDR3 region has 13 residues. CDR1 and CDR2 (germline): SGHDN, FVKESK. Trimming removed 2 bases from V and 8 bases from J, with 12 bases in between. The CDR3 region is CASSQHLLEGYTF. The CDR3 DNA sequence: TGTGCCAGCAGCCAACACCTACTAGAAGGCTACACCTTC.

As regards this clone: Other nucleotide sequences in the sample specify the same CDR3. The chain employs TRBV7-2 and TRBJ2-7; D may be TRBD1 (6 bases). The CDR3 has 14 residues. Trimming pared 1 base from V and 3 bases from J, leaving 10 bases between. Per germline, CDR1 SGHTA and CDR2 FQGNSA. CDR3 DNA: TGTGCCAGCAGCTTAGGGCAGGGGTTCTACGAGCAGTACTTC. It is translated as CASSLGQGFYEQYF.

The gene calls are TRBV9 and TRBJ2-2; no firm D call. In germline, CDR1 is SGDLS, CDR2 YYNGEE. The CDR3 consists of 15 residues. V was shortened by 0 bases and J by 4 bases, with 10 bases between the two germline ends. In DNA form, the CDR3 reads TGTGCCAGCAGCGTAGCTTCAAAGGGCACCGGGGAGCTGTTTTTT. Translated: CASSVASKGTGELFF.

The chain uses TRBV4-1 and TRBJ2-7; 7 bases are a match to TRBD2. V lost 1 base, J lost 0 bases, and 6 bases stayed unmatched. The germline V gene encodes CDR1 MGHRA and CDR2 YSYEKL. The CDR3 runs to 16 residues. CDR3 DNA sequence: TGCGCCAGCAGCCAAGCCTTTGGCGGGAGCTCCTACGAGCAGTACTTC. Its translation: CASSQAFGGSSYEQYF.

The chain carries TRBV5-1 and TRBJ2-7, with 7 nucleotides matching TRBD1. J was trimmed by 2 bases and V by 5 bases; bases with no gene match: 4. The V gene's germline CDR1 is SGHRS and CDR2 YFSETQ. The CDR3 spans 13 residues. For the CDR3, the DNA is TGCGCCAGCAGACGGGACAGAGCCTACGAGCAGTACTTC. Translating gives CASRRDRAYEQYF.

The CDR3 nucleotides are TGTGCCAGCAGCTTAGTTAGTGAAGCTTTCTTT. This sequence encodes CASSLVSEAFF. V usage is TRBV11-2 and J usage is TRBJ1-1; D not certain. Trimming stripped 1 base from V and 7 bases from J, with 4 bases between. CDR3 length: 11 residues. The germline CDR1 and CDR2 sequences are SGHAT and FQNNGV. The full variable domain, in which reference TRBV11-2 and TRBJ1-1 provide the parts outside the CDR3, is EAGVAQSPRYKIIEKRQSVAFWCNPISGHATLYWYQQILGQGPKLLIQFQNNGVVDDSQLPKDRFSAERLKGVDSTLKIQPAKLEDSAVYLCASSLVSEAFFGQGTRLTVV.

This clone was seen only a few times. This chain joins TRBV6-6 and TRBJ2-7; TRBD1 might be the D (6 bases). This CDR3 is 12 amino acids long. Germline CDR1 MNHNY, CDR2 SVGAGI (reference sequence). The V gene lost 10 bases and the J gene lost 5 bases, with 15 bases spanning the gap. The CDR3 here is CATTRGLNEQYF. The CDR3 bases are TGTGCCACTACCAGGGGTCTTAACGAGCAGTACTTC.

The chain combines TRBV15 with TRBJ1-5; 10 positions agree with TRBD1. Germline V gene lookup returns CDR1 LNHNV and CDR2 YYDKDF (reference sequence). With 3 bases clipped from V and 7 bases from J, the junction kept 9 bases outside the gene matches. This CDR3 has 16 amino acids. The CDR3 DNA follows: TGTGCCACCAGCAGCCAACCCGGGACAGGGGAACAGCCCCAGCATTTT. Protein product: CATSSQPGTGEQPQHF. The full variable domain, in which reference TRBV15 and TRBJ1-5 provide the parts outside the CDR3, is DAMVIQNPRYQVTQFGKPVTLSCSQTLNHNVMYWYQQKSSQAPKLLFHYYDKDFNNEADTPDNFQSRRPNTSFCFLDIRSPGLGDTAMYLCATSSQPGTGEQPQHFGDGTRLSIL.

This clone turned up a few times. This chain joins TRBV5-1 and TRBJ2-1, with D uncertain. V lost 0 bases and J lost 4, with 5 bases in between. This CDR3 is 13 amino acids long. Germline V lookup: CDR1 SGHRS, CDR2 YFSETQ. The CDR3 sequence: CASSLALYNEQFF. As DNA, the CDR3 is TGCGCCAGCAGCTTGGCTCTTTACAATGAGCAGTTCTTC.

The CDR3 bases are TGTGCCAGCAGCTTAAGGCTAGCGGGAGGTCGAGAGCCAAATGAGCAGTTCTTC. It translates to CASSLRLAGGREPNEQFF. The chain has TRBV7-8 and TRBJ2-1; 11 nucleotides match TRBD2. After removal of 2 bases from V and 7 bases from J, the junction contained 13 bases not matched to a gene. The CDR3 length is 18 residues. Germline CDR1 is SGHVS and CDR2 is FQNEAQ.

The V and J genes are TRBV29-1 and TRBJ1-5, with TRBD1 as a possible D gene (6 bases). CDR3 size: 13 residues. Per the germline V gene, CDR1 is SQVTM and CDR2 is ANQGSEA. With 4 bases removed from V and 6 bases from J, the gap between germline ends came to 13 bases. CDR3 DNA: TGCAGCGTTGGCGGGGGGCCCGGTCAGCCCCAGCATTTT. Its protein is CSVGGGPGQPQHF.

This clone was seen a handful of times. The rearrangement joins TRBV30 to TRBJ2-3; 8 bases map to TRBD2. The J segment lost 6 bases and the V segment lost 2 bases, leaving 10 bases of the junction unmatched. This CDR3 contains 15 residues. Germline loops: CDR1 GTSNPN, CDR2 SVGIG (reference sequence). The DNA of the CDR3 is TGTGCCTGGAGTCCAACGGGAGGGATCTCGGATACGCAGTATTTT. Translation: CAWSPTGGISDTQYF.